The 15 T cell receptor beta chains listed next were all sequenced from one sample in a study of Ad26.COV2.S vaccination and SARS-CoV-2 variants. Stated treatment: about 20 received Ad26.COV2.S at low or high dose, single or two shots; 5 received placebo; per-sample allocation not given. Sampling took place 63 days after the first vaccine or placebo injection. Here immunoSEQ multiplex PCR was the method, and the copy in TCRdb shows in-frame clones only, minus some. The data show 400,000 or so clones, around nine tenths seen once. This sample comprised peripheral blood, obtained in a trial of Ad26.COV2.S vaccine versus placebo. The source is a person between 18 and 59 years old who received the Ad26.COV2.S COVID-19 vaccine or a placebo.

The J gene is TRBJ1-1, the V gene TRBV6-6; TRBD1 is a possible D gene (5 bases). CDR3 size: 15 residues. V shed 0 bases and J shed 0 bases, with 8 bases lying between them. Germline V gene sequence: CDR1 MNHNY, CDR2 SVGAGI (reference sequence). CDR3 DNA: TGTGCCAGCAGTTACTCCGGGACGATGAACACTGAAGCTTTCTTT. Translation gives CASSYSGTMNTEAFF.

The V gene is TRBV12-3 or TRBV12-4, the J gene TRBJ2-2; no clear D. Trimming stripped 6 bases from V and 5 bases from J, with 4 bases between. This CDR3 is 11 amino acids long. CDR3 residues: CASRGTGELFF. The CDR3 nucleotides read TGTGCCAGCAGGGGAACCGGGGAGCTGTTTTTT.

V and J are TRBV28 and TRBJ1-1, with TRBD1 identical over 8 bases. Germline lookup yields CDR1 MDHEN and CDR2 SYDVKM. The CDR3 runs to 14 residues. Trimming cost V 7 bases and J 0 bases; bases outside gene matches: 4. As DNA, the CDR3 is TGTGCCAGCACAGGGGGCGCCTTGAACACTGAAGCTTTCTTT. Protein sequence: CASTGGALNTEAFF.

The rearrangement links TRBV6-2 or TRBV6-3 to TRBJ1-5; D gene uncertain. Germline V lookup: CDR1 MNHEY, CDR2 SVGEGT. V dropped 0 bases and J dropped 6 bases, with 3 bases sitting between them. The CDR3 totals 12 residues. CDR3: CASSYSIQPQHF. The CDR3 DNA is TGTGCCAGCAGTTACTCCATTCAGCCCCAGCATTTT.

The rearrangement uses TRBV6-5 and TRBJ1-5; maybe TRBD1 (6 bases). The length of the CDR3 is 15 residues. Trimming took off 6 bases at V and 2 bases at J, with 14 bases between the two ends. Germline assignment: CDR1 MNHEY and CDR2 SVGAGI. The CDR3 DNA reads as TGTGCCAGCAGACGACCGGACAGTCGCAATCAGCCCCAGCATTTT. It specifies CASRRPDSRNQPQHF.

This chain uses TRBV5-4 with TRBJ2-2; D gene unclear. The CDR3 runs to 13 residues. CDR1 and CDR2 (germline): SGHNT, YYREEE (reference sequence). V was trimmed by 0 bases and J by 10 bases, leaving 10 bases between them. The CDR3 loop reads CASSLVDKVELFF. The CDR3 bases are TGTGCCAGCAGCTTGGTCGACAAGGTGGAGCTGTTTTTT.

This sequence joins TRBV5-1 and TRBJ1-5; 12 nucleotides align to TRBD1. CDR3 length equals 19 residues. Looked up from germline, CDR1 is SGHRS and CDR2 is YFSETQ. J was trimmed by 4 bases and V by 0 bases; bases with no gene match: 11. The CDR3 is CASSLVVGTGGIRNQPQHF. The CDR3 nucleotides are TGCGCCAGCAGCTTGGTGGTTGGGACAGGGGGCATAAGAAATCAGCCCCAGCATTTT.

This chain uses TRBV5-5 with TRBJ1-2; 7 bases line up with TRBD1. Trimming took 0 bases from V and 4 from J; bases not matched to a gene: 6. Germline V CDR1 and CDR2: SGHKS, YYEKEE (reference sequence). This CDR3 region has 15 residues. The CDR3 here is CASSLGVGQTYGYTF. CDR3 nucleotides: TGTGCCAGCAGCTTGGGGGTGGGACAGACCTATGGCTACACCTTC. The variable domain in full, with the rest retrieved from reference TRBV5-5 and TRBJ1-2, is DAGVTQSPTHLIKTRGQQVTLRCSPISGHKSVSWYQQVLGQGPQFIFQYYEKEERGRGNFPDRFSARQFPNYSSELNVNALLLGDSALYLCASSLGVGQTYGYTFGSGTRLTVV.

This clone was seen a single time. The rearrangement joins TRBV11-3 to TRBJ2-1; the match to TRBD1 covers 9 bases. The CDR3 runs to 15 residues. Germline loops: CDR1 SGHNT, CDR2 YENEEA. J was trimmed by 7 bases and V by 4 bases; bases with no gene match: 8. CDR3 in amino acids: CASSSSGTGRNEQFF. DNA of the CDR3: TGTGCCAGCAGCTCCTCCGGGACAGGGCGAAATGAGCAGTTCTTC.

The chain couples TRBV5-4 to TRBJ2-6, with unresolved D. Trimming shortened V by 3 bases and J by 0 bases, and 4 bases separated the two germline ends. The CDR3 contains 14 residues. Per germline, CDR1 SGHNT and CDR2 YYREEE (reference sequence). Here the CDR3 DNA reads TGTGCCAGCAGCTCCTACTCTGGGGCCAACGTCCTGACTTTC. It yields the protein CASSSYSGANVLTF.

The chain combines TRBV27 with TRBJ2-5; 8 nucleotides align to TRBD2. This CDR3 contains 12 residues. The junction had 6 bases not matched to a gene; V was cut back by 6 bases and J by 9 bases. CDR1 and CDR2 from the germline V gene are MNHEY and SMNVEV (reference sequence). CDR3 nucleotides: TGTGCCAGCAGAAGCCCCGGGGGGGCCCAGTACTTC. Protein: CASRSPGGAQYF.

This chain uses TRBV5-6 with TRBJ2-5; D is tentatively TRBD1 or TRBD2 (6 bases each). The CDR3 extends over 16 amino acids. Germline CDR1 and CDR2: SGHDT and YYEEEE. Trimming took off 0 bases at V and 1 base at J, with 13 bases between the two ends. This CDR3 reads CASSLVGGTPQETQYF. The CDR3 nucleotides read TGTGCCAGCAGCTTGGTTGGGGGGACACCCCAAGAGACCCAGTACTTC. Based on the CDR3 plus reference TRBV5-6 and TRBJ2-5, the full variable domain is DAGVTQSPTHLIKTRGQQVTLRCSPKSGHDTVSWYQQALGQGPQFIFQYYEEEERQRGNFPDRFSGHQFPNYSSELNVNALLLGDSALYLCASSLVGGTPQETQYFGPGTRLLVL.

V and J are TRBV20-1 and TRBJ2-3; 12 positions match TRBD2. The germline V gene encodes CDR1 DFQATT and CDR2 SNEGSKA (reference sequence). V gave up 3 bases and J gave up 2 bases; unmatched junction bases: 9. CDR3 length equals 17 residues. In nucleotides, the CDR3 is TGCAGTGCTAGTAGCCTAGCGGGGGGGCCTACCACAGATACGCAGTATTTT. Encoded protein: CSASSLAGGPTTDTQYF.

This sequence joins TRBV5-1 and TRBJ2-7; tentatively, D is TRBD2 (6 bases). This CDR3 contains 14 residues. Germline V CDR1 and CDR2: SGHRS, YFSETQ. Deletions cut 4 bases from V and 6 bases from J, with 17 bases between. The CDR3 region is CASSPDGVRGEQYF. Written as DNA, the CDR3 is TGCGCCAGCAGCCCCGATGGGGTGCGGGGCGAGCAGTACTTC. The whole variable domain, remainder taken from reference TRBV5-1 and TRBJ2-7, is KAGVTQTPRYLIKTRGQQVTLSCSPISGHRSVSWYQQTPGQGLQFLFEYFSETQRNKGNFPGRFSGRQFSNSRSEMNVSTLELGDSALYLCASSPDGVRGEQYFGPGTRLTVT.

Concerning this clone: An end of the junction does not agree with germline; a read error may underlie this. The chain has TRBV12-5 and TRBJ2-2, with 8 bases lining up with TRBD1. CDR3 size: 14 residues. The V gene's germline CDR1 is LGHNT and CDR2 FRNRAP. The CDR3 DNA sequence: TGTGCTAGTGGCTTGGACAGGGTGACCGGGGAGCTGTTTTTT. Translated: CASGLDRVTGELFF.